A selection of T cell receptor beta chains follows, all from one sample in a study of blood T cell repertoires in COVID-19. Assay used: immunoSEQ multiplex PCR; TCRdb lists only in-frame clones, some missing. Of about 150,000 clones in the sample, under 95% are singletons; the top ten hold about 0.57%. The sequenced sample was peripheral blood. The receptors were sampled from a man aged 50-60 years with acute or convalescent COVID-19. Both conserved end residues are part of each CDR3. A D gene is named only where the DNA matches it firmly. Part of the rows lack a size; the others show once, few, many or a class for expanded clones.

D	J	size	length	V	DNA	CDR3
TRBD2	TRBJ2-1	NA	17	TRBV9	TGTGCCAGCAGCGTAAATGTGCGGGGGAGCTCCTACAATGAGCAGTTCTTC	CASSVNVRGSSYNEQFF
TRBD1	TRBJ2-3	NA	19	TRBV11-2	TGTGCCAGCAGCACCCGGACAGGGGGAGGGGAGGACGGCCCAGATACGCAGTATTTT	CASSTRTGGGEDGPDTQYF
NA	TRBJ1-1	NA	15	TRBV7-9	TGTGCCCACGCCCAGAGGGGGATAGGGGGCACTGAAGCTTTCTTT	CAHAQRGIGGTEAFF
TRBD1	TRBJ2-7	few	16	TRBV27	TGTGCCAGCAGTACGGACAGGGATTCAGTTCCCTACGAGCAGTACTTC	CASSTDRDSVPYEQYF
NA	TRBJ1-4	NA	15	TRBV28	TGTGCCAGCAGGAGCCGGGCCAACCAGGGGGAAAAACTGTTTTTT	CASRSRANQGEKLFF
NA	TRBJ2-1	NA	15	TRBV1	TGCACCAGCAGCCAAGATGGATACAGAGACAATGAGCAGTTCTTC	CTSSQDGYRDNEQFF
NA	TRBJ1-1	NA	12	TRBV7-2	TGTGCCAGCAGCCCGCAGGGGTATCGGGCTTTCTTT	CASSPQGYRAFF
NA	TRBJ1-1	NA	11	TRBV27	TGTGCCAGCAAATCCGCCTATGAAGCTTTCTTT	CASKSAYEAFF
NA	TRBJ2-5	NA	15	TRBV10-3	TGTGCCATCAGATCGGGGACACCGGAGCAAGAGACCCAGTACTTC	CAIRSGTPEQETQYF
NA	TRBJ1-1	NA	15	TRBV21-1	TGTGCCAGCAACCGGAGACAGGGACGGGACACTGAAGCTTTCTTT	CASNRRQGRDTEAFF
NA	TRBJ1-6	NA	15	TRBV7-9	TGTGCCAGCAGCTTAGGGCCAAGAGGCAATTCACCCCTCCACTTT	CASSLGPRGNSPLHF
NA	TRBJ1-3	once	16	TRBV5-1	TGCGCCAGCAGCGTCACAGGGTCTGGGGCTGGAAACACCATATATTTT	CASSVTGSGAGNTIYF
TRBD2	TRBJ2-1	NA	16	TRBV5-1	TGCGCCAGCAGCTTTAAAGCGGGGGGTACCTACAATGAGCAGTTCTTC	CASSFKAGGTYNEQFF
NA	TRBJ1-5	NA	16	TRBV28	TGTGCCAGCAGTTTTACCCAGGGGATTAGCAATCAGCCCCAGCATTTT	CASSFTQGISNQPQHF
NA	TRBJ1-5	NA	14	TRBV7-9	TGTGCCAGCAGCACATCTTCAAGCAATCAGCCCCAGCATTTT	CASSTSSSNQPQHF
NA	TRBJ1-2	NA	13	TRBV28	TGTGCGAGTATTACGCAGAACTATGGCGGCTACACCTTC	CASITQNYGGYTF
NA	TRBJ1-2	NA	14	TRBV19	TGTGCCAGTAGTATTGTCGGTAGTTATGTCGGCTACACCTTC	CASSIVGSYVGYTF
TRBD2	TRBJ2-1	once	16	TRBV3-1/TRBV3-2	TGTGCCAGCAGCGGCTCAGCGGGGGTTAGCTACAATGAGCAGTTCTTC	CASSGSAGVSYNEQFF
NA	TRBJ2-1	NA	15	TRBV11-2	TGTGCCAGCAGCTTGGGAGGACTCGACTACAATGAGCAGTTCTTC	CASSLGGLDYNEQFF
NA	TRBJ2-3	once	14	TRBV10-1	TGCGCCAGCAGTGAGTCCATGACTCCAGATACGCAGTATTTT	CASSESMTPDTQYF
NA	TRBJ1-5	NA	17	TRBV3-1/TRBV3-2	TGTGCCAGCAGCCAAGATTACGGGGATTATAGCAATCAGCCCCAGCATTTT	CASSQDYGDYSNQPQHF
TRBD1	TRBJ1-2	NA	16	TRBV4-3	TGCGCCAGCAGCGAAGAAGCTGGACAGGTTAGGAATGGCTACACCTTC	CASSEEAGQVRNGYTF